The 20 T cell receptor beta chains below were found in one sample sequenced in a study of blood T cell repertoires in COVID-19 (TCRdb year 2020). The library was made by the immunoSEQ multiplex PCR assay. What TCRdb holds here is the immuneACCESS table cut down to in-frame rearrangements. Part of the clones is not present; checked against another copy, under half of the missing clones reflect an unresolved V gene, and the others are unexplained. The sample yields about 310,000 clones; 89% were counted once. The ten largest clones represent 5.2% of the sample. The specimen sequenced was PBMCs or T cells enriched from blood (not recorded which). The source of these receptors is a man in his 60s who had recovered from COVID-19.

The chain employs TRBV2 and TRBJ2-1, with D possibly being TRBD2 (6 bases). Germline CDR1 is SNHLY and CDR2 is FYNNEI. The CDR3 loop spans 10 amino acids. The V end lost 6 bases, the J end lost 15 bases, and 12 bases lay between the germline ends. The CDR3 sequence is CASRGGMWFF. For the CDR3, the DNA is TGTGCCAGCAGGGGCGGGATGTGGTTCTTC.

CDR3 sequence: CASSFNRNYGYTF. DNA for the CDR3: TGTGCCAGCAGTTTTAACAGGAACTATGGCTACACCTTC. The genes are TRBV12-3 or TRBV12-4 and TRBJ1-2; possible D gene TRBD1, 5 bases. CDR3 length: 13 amino acids. The V and J ends lost 3 bases and 2 bases respectively, with 7 bases between them.

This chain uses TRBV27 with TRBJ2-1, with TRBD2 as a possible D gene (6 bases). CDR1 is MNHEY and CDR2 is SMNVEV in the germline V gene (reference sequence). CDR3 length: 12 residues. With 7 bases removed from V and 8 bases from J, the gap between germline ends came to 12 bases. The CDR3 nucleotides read TGTGCCAGCACTGGTAGGGACTATGAGCAGTTCTTC. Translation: CASTGRDYEQFF.

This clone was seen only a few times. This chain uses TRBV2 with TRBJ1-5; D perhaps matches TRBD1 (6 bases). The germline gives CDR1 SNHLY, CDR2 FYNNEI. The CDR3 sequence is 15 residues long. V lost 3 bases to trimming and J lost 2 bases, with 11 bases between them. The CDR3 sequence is CASSDVRGGNQPQHF. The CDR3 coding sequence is TGTGCCAGCAGTGATGTCAGGGGAGGCAATCAGCCCCAGCATTTT. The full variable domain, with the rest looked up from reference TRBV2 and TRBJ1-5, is EPEVTQTPSHQVTQMGQEVILRCVPISNHLYFYWYRQILGQKVEFLVSFYNNEISEKSEIFDDQFSVERPDGSNFTLKIRSTKLEDSAMYFCASSDVRGGNQPQHFGDGTRLSIL.

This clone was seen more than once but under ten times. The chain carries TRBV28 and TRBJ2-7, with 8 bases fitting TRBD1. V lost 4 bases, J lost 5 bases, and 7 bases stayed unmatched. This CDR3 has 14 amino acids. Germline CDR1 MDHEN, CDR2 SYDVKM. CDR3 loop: CASSSQGARNEQYF. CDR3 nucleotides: TGTGCCAGCAGTTCCCAGGGGGCGAGGAACGAGCAGTACTTC.

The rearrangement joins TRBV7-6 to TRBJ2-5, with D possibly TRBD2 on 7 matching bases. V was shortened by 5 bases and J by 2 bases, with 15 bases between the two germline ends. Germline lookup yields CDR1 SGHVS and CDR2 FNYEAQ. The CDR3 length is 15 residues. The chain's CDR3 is CASSPSGGGQETQYF. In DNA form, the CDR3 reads TGTGCCAGCAGCCCTTCGGGGGGCGGACAAGAGACCCAGTACTTC.

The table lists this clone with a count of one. The CDR3 DNA is TGCGCCAGCAGCGTAACAGGGAATAATGAAAAACTGTTTTTT. This sequence encodes CASSVTGNNEKLFF. This rearrangement joins TRBV5-1 to TRBJ1-4; a weak D match, TRBD1 (6 bases). The V end lost 4 bases, the J end lost 4 bases, and 11 bases lay between the germline ends. Germline-derived CDR1 and CDR2 are SGHRS and YFSETQ. CDR3 length: 14 amino acids. The full variable domain, its missing parts supplied by reference TRBV5-1 and TRBJ1-4, is KAGVTQTPRYLIKTRGQQVTLSCSPISGHRSVSWYQQTPGQGLQFLFEYFSETQRNKGNFPGRFSGRQFSNSRSEMNVSTLELGDSALYLCASSVTGNNEKLFFGSGTQLSVL.

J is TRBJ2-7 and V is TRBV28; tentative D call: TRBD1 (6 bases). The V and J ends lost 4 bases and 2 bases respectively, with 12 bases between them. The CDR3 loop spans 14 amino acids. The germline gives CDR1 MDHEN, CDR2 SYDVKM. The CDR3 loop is CASSSHRVTYEQYF. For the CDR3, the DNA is TGTGCCAGCAGTTCACACAGGGTTACCTACGAGCAGTACTTC.

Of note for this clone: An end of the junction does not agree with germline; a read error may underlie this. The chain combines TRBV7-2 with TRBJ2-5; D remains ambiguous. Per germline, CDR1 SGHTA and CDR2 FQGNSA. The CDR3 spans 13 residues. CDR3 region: CASSLVLSAERNF. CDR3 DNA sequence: TGTGCCAGCAGCTTAGTCCTGTCGGCGGAAAGAAACTTC. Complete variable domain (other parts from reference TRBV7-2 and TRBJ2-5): GAGVSQSPSNKVTEKGKDVELRCDPISGHTALYWYRQSLGQGLEFLIYFQGNSAPDKSGLPSDRFSAERTGGSVSTLTIQRTQQEDSAVYLCASSLVLSAERNFGPGTRLLVL.

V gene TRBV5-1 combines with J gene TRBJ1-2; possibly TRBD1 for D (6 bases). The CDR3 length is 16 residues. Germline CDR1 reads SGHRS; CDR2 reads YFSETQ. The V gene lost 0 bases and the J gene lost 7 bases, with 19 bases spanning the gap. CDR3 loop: CASSLADSLSLRGYTF. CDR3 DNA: TGCGCCAGCAGCTTGGCGGACAGCCTCTCGCTTCGTGGCTACACCTTC.

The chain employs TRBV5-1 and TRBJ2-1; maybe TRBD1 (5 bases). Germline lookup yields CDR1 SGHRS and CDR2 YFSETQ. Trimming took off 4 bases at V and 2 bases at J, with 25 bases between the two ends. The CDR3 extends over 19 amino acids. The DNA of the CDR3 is TGCGCCAGCAGCCCCGCTACGGGCTTTGGCAGGGCGGCCTACAATGAGCAGTTCTTC. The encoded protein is CASSPATGFGRAAYNEQFF.

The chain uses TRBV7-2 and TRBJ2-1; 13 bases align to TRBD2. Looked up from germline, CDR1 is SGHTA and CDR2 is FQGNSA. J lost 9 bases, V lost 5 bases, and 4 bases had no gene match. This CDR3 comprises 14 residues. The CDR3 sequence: CASSQGLAGTEQFF. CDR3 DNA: TGTGCCAGCAGCCAGGGACTAGCGGGAACTGAGCAGTTCTTC.

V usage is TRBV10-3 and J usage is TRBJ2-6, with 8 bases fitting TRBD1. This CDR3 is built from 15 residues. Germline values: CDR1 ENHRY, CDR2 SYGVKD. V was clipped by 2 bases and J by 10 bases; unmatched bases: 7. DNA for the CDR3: TGTGCCATCAGTGAGGGGACAGGTGAGGCTAACGTCCTGACTTTC. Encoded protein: CAISEGTGEANVLTF.

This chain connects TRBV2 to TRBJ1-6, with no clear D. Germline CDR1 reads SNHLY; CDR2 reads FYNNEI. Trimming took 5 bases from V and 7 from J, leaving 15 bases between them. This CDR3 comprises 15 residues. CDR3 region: CASSLDSVMNSPLHF. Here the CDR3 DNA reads TGTGCCAGCAGTTTGGACTCCGTGATGAATTCACCCCTCCACTTT.

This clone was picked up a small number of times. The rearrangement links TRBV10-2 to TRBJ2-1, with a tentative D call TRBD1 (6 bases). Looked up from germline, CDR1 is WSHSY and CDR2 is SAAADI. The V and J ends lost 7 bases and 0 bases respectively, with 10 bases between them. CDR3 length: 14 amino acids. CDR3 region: CASNQQGSYNEQFF. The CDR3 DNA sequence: TGCGCCAGCAATCAACAGGGCTCCTACAATGAGCAGTTCTTC.

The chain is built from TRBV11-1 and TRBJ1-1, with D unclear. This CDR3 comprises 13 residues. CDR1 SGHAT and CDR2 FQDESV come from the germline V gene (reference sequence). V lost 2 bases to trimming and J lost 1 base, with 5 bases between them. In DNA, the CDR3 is TGTGCCAGCAGCTTATCCGGGAACACTGAAGCTTTCTTT. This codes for CASSLSGNTEAFF.

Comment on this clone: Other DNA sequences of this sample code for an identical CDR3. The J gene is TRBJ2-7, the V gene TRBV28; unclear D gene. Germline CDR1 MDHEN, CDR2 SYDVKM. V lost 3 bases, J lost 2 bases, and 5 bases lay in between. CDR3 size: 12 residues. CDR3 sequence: CASSFGTYEQYF. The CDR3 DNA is TGTGCCAGCAGTTTTGGCACCTACGAGCAGTACTTC.

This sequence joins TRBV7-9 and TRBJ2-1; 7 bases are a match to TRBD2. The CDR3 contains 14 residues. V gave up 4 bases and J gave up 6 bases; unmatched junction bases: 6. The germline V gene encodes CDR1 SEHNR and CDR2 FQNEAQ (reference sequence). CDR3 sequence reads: CASSYLGGSNEQFF. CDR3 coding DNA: TGTGCCAGCAGCTACCTGGGGGGGAGCAATGAGCAGTTCTTC. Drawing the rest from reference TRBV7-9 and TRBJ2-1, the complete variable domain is DTGVSQNPRHKITKRGQNVTFRCDPISEHNRLYWYRQTLGQGPEFLTYFQNEAQLEKSRLLSDRFSAERPKGSFSTLEIQRTEQGDSAMYLCASSYLGGSNEQFFGPGTRLTVL.

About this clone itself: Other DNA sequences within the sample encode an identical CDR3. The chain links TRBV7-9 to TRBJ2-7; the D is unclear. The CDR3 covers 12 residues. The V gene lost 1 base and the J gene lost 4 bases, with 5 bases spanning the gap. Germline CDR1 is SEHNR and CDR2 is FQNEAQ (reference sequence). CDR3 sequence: CASSLGAYEQYF. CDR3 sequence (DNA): TGTGCCAGCAGCTTAGGAGCTTACGAGCAGTACTTC. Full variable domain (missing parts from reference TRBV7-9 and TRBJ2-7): DTGVSQNPRHKITKRGQNVTFRCDPISEHNRLYWYRQTLGQGPEFLTYFQNEAQLEKSRLLSDRFSAERPKGSFSTLEIQRTEQGDSAMYLCASSLGAYEQYFGPGTRLTVT.

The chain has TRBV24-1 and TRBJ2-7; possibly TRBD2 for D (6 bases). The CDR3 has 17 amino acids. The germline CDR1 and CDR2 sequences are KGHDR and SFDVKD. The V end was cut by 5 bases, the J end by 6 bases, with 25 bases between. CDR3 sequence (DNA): TGTGCCACCAGTGGTTCTACCGGGACGGGGGATAATGGCGAGCAGTACTTC. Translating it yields CATSGSTGTGDNGEQYF.